The sequence of this T cell receptor (beta chain) was determined in a study of Graves' ophthalmopathy and Graves' hyperthyroidism. Overall study results and limits: In predicting ophthalmopathy progression, the model reached about 71% sensitivity and about 73% specificity. Discriminating ophthalmopathy from stable hyperthyroidism, a 13-signature model attained a sensitivity of about 88% and a specificity of about 79%.

Germline-derived CDR1 and CDR2 are DFQATT and SNEGSKA (reference sequence). This CDR3 is built from 12 residues. V was clipped by 3 bases and J by 3 bases; unmatched bases: 1. Moderately to severely active ophthalmopathy under 3 months, CAS at least 3, NOSPECS at least 4. This clonotype was picked up a small number of times. Its specificity is unknown. From RNA, the CDR3 regions of TCR beta chains were amplified and sequenced. HTBI primers were used in a first-round RT-PCR, which preceded a second-round multiplex PCR. TCRdb reprocessed the multiplex PCR reads via MiXCR and lists one record per CDR3 protein. Of hundreds of thousands of distinct CDR3 sequences detected, around 42% appear once; the ten largest clones hold roughly half.

Sequencing used peripheral blood. V usage is TRBV20-1 and J usage is TRBJ1-2; 7 bases match TRBD1. This clonotype originated in an adult man with Graves' ophthalmopathy. As DNA, the CDR3 is TGCAGTGCTAGCCAGGGGGACTATGGCTACACCTTC. This sequence encodes CSASQGDYGYTF.